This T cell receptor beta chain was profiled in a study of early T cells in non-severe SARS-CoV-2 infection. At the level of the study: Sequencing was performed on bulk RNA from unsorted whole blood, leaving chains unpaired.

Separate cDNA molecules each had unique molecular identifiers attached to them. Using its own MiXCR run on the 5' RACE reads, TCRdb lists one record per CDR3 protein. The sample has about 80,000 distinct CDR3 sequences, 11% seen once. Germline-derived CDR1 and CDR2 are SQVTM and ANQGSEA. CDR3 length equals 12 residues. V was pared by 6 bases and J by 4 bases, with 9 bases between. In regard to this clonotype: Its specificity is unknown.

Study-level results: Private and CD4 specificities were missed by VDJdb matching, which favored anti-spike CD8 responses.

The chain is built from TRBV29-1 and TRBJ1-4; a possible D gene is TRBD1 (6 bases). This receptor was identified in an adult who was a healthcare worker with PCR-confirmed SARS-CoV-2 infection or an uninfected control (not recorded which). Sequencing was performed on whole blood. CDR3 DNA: TGCAGCGTCTCGGACAGTAATGAAAAACTGTTTTTT. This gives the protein CSVSDSNEKLFF.